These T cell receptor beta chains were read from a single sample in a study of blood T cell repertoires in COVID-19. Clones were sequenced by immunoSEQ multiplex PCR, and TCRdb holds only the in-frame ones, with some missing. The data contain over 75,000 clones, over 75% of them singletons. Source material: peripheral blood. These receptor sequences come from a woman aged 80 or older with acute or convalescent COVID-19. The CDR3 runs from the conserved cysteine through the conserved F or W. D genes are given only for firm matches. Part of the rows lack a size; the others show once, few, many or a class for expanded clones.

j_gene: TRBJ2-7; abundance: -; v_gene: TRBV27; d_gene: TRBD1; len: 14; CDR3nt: TGTGCCAGCAGAGAATCCGGGACAGCCTACGAGCAGTACTTC; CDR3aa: CASRESGTAYEQYF
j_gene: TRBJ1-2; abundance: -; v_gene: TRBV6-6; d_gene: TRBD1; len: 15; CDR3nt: TGTGCCAGCAACTTCGGGACAGGGCGGGGGTATGGCTACACCTTC; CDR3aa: CASNFGTGRGYGYTF
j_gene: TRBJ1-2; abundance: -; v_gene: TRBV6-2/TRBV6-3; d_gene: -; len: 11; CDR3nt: TGTGCCAGCAGTTACGACACCCTCTACGCCTTC; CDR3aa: CASSYDTLYAF
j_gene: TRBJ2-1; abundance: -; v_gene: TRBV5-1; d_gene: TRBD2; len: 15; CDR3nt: TGCGCCAGCAGCCCCGGGGGGGGGATTTACAATGAGCAGTTCTTC; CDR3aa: CASSPGGGIYNEQFF
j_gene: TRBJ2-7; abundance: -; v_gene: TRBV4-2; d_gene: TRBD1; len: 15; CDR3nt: TGTGCCAGCAGCCAGGGGACAGGGAGTAACTACGAGCAGTACTTC; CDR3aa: CASSQGTGSNYEQYF
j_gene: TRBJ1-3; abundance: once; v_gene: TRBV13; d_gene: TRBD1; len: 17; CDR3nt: TGTGCCAGCAGCGCTCGACAGGGGCGAAACTCTGGAAACACCATATATTTT; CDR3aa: CASSARQGRNSGNTIYF
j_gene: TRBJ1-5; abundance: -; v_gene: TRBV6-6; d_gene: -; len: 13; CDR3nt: TGTGCCACCATACAGGGCGGCAATCAGCCCCAGCATTTT; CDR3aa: CATIQGGNQPQHF
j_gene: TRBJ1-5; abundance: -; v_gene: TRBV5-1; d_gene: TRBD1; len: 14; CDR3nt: TGCGCCAGTAACCTGGAGGGGGCAGCTCAGCCCCAGCATTTT; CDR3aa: CASNLEGAAQPQHF
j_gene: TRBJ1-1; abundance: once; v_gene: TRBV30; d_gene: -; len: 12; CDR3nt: TGTGCCTGGATGCGGGGAGGGAACGAAGCTTTCTTT; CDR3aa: CAWMRGGNEAFF
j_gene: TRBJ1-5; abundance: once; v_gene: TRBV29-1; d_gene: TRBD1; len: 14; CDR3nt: TGCAGCGTAACTCAGGGGGGCAGATATCAGCCCCAGCATTTT; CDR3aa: CSVTQGGRYQPQHF
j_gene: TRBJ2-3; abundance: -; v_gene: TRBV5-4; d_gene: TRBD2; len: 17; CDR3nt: TGTGCCAGCAGCCCTCCCGGGACTAGCGGCCCCACAGATACGCAGTATTTT; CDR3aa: CASSPPGTSGPTDTQYF
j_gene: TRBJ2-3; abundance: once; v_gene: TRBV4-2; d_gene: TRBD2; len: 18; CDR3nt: TGTGCCAGCAGCCAACAACCGGGACTAGCGGGAGGGTGGAATACGCAGTATTTT; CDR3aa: CASSQQPGLAGGWNTQYF
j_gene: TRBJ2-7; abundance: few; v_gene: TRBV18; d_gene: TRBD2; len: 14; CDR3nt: TGTGCCAGCTCACCGGGAGGGCTGCGCTACGAGCAGTACTTC; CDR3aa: CASSPGGLRYEQYF
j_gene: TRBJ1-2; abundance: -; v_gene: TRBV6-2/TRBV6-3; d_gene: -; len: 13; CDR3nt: TGTGCCAGCAGTTACGGGGGGATCTATGGCTACACCTTC; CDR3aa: CASSYGGIYGYTF
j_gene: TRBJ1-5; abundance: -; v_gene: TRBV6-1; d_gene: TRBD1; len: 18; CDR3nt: TGTGCCAGCAGTGAAGACGGCTTCGCGGGACAGGGGGATCAGCCCCAGCATTTT; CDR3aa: CASSEDGFAGQGDQPQHF
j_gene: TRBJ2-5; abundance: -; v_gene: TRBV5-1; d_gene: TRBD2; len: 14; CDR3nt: TGCGCCAGCAGCATGGGACTAGGGACAGAGACCCAGTACTTC; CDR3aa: CASSMGLGTETQYF
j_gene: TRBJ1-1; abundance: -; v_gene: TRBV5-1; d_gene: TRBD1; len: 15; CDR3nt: TGCGCCAGCAGCACTTCAACAGGGGGGGACACTGAAGCTTTCTTT; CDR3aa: CASSTSTGGDTEAFF
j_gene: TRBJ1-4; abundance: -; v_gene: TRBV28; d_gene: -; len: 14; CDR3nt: TGTGCCAGCAATAAGGGAGGTGCTAATGAAAAACTGTTTTTT; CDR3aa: CASNKGGANEKLFF
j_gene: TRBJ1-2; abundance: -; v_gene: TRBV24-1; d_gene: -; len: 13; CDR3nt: TGTGCCACCAGTGCCCTTTCCGGGTCTGGCTACACCTTC; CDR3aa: CATSALSGSGYTF
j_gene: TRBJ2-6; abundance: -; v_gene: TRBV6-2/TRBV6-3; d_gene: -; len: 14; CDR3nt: TGTGCCAGCAGTTGGGCTGCTGGGGCCAACGTCCTGACTTTC; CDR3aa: CASSWAAGANVLTF
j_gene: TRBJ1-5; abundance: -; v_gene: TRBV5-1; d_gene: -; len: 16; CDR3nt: TGCGCCAGCAGCTTGGGCGACATCGGGGGCAATCAGCCCCAGCATTTT; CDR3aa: CASSLGDIGGNQPQHF
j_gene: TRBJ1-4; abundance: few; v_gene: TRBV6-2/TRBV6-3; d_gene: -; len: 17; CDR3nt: TGTGCCAGCAGCCCGAGGATCCCTCTAAGGACTAATGAAAAACTGTTTTTT; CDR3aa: CASSPRIPLRTNEKLFF
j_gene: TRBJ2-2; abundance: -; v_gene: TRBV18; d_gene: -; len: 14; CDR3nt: TGTGCCAGCTCAGTCACGAGTAACACCGGGGAGCTGTTTTTT; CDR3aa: CASSVTSNTGELFF
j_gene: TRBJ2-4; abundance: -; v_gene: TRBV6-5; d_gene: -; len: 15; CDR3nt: TGTGCCAGCAGTAACCCCTTAGATTTACCAAACATTCAGTACTTC; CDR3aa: CASSNPLDLPNIQYF
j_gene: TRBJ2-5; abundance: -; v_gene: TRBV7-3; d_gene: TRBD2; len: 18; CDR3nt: TGTGCCAGCAGCTTATTCCCGCCGACTAGCGGGAGAAGAGAGACCCAGTACTTC; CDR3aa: CASSLFPPTSGRRETQYF
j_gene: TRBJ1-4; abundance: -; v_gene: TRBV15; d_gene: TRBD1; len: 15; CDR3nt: TGTGCCACCAGCAGATCGGGACAGCGAAATGAAAAACTGTTTTTT; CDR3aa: CATSRSGQRNEKLFF
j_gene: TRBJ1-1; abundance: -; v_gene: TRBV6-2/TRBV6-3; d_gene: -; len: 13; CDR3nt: TGTGCCAGCAGTCGCGAGCGGGGGACTGAAGCTTTCTTT; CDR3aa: CASSRERGTEAFF
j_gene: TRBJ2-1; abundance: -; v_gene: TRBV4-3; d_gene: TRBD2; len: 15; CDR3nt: TGCGCCAGCAGCCAGACTAGCGTGAAGTCTCATGAGCAGTTCTTC; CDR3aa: CASSQTSVKSHEQFF
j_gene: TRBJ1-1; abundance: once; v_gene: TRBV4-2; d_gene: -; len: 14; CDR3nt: TGTGCCAGCAGCCAAGGTACAGGGCGGTCCGAAGCTTTCTTT; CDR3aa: CASSQGTGRSEAFF
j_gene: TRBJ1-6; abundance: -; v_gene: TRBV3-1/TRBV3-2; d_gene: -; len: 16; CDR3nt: TGTGCCAGCAGCCAAGATTGGGGACAACTCAATTCACCCCTCCACTTT; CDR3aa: CASSQDWGQLNSPLHF
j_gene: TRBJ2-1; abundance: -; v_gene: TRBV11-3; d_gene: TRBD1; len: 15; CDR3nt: TGTGCCAGCAGCTTAGACGGGACAGGGAGAAATGAGCAGTTCTTC; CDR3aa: CASSLDGTGRNEQFF
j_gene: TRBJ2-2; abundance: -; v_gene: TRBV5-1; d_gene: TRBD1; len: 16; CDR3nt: TGCGCCAGCAGCTTGCGACAGGGGGCGTATACCGGGGAGCTGTTTTTT; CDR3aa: CASSLRQGAYTGELFF
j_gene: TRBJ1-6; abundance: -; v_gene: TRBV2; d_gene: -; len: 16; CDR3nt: TGTGCCAGCAGGGAGGGGGGGCGCACCTATAATTCACCCCTCCACTTT; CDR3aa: CASREGGRTYNSPLHF
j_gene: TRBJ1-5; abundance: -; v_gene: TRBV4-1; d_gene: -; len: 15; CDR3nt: TGCGCCAGCAGCCAAGATCTGGGGGGTTGGCAGCCCCAGCATTTT; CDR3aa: CASSQDLGGWQPQHF
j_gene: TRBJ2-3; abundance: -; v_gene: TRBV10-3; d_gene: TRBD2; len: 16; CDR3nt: TGTGCCATCAGCCCCCAAAGGCGGGAGAGCACAGATACGCAGTATTTT; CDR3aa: CAISPQRRESTDTQYF
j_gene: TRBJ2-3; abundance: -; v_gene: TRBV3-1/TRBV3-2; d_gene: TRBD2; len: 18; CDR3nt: TGTGCCAGCAGCCAAGATCTTGGGCGCGGGGGGGCCGGAGATACGCAGTATTTT; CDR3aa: CASSQDLGRGGAGDTQYF
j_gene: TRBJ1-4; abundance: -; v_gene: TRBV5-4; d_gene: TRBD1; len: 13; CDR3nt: TGTGCCAGCAGCCGGGACAGGGATGAAAAACTGTTTTTT; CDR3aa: CASSRDRDEKLFF
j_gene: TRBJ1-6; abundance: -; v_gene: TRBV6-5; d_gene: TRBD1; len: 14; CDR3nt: TGTGCCAGCAGCCTTGACAGGGTTTGGGCACCCCTCCACTTT; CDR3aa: CASSLDRVWAPLHF
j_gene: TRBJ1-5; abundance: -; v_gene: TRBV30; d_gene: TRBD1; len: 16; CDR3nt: TGTGCCTGGGCCACAGGGGGCGCCTATAGCAATCAGCCCCAGCATTTT; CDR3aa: CAWATGGAYSNQPQHF
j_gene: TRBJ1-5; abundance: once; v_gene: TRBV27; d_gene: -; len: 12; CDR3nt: TGTGCCAGCAGTCGACATGGTTCGCCCCAGCATTTT; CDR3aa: CASSRHGSPQHF
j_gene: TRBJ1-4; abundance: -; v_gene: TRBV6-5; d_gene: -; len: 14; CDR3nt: TGTGCCAGCAGAAGACAGGTGACTAATGAAAAACTGTTTTTT; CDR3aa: CASRRQVTNEKLFF
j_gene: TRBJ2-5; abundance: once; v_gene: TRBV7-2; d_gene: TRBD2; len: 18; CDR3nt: TGTGCCAGCAGCTTATCAGCTCCTGGTACGCGGGGGTCTAAGACCCAGTACTTC; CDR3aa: CASSLSAPGTRGSKTQYF
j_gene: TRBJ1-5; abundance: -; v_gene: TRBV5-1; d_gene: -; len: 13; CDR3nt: TGCGCCAGCAGCCACAGAAACAATCAGCCCCAGCATTTT; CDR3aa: CASSHRNNQPQHF
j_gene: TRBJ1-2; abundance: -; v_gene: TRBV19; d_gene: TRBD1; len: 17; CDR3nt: TGTGCCAGTAGTGACACCAGGTCCAGTGGACAGGTCCCAGTCTACACCTTC; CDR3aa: CASSDTRSSGQVPVYTF
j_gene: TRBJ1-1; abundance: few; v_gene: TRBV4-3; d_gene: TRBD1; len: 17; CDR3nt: TGCGCCAGCAGCCAAGATTTACGCCAGGGGGTTATCACTGAAGCTTTCTTT; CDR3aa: CASSQDLRQGVITEAFF
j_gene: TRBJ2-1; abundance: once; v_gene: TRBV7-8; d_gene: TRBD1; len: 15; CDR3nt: TGTGCCAGCAGTCCATGGACAGGGGGCTTCAATGAGCAGTTCTTC; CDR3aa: CASSPWTGGFNEQFF
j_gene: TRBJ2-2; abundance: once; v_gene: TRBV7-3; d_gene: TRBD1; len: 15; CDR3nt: TGTGCCAGCAGCTCAACAGGGGGCAACACCGGGGAGCTGTTTTTT; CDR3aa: CASSSTGGNTGELFF
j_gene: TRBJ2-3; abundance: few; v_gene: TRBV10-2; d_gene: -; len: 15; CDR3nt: TGCGCCAGCAGTGAGGTTGGACCGAAGGAGGGTACGCAGTATTTT; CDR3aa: CASSEVGPKEGTQYF
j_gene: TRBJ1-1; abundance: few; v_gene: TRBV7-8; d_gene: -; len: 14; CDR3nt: TGTGCCAGCAGCTTACAAGGGAGCCACACTGAAGCTTTCTTT; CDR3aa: CASSLQGSHTEAFF
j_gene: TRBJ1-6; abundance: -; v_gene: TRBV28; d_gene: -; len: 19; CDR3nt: TGTGCCAGCAGTTTCCTACCAGGGGCCTTGACAGGAGTGGATTCACCCCTCCACTTT; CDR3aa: CASSFLPGALTGVDSPLHF
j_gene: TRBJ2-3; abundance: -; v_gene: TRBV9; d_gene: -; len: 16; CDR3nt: TGTGCCAGCAGCGTAGATGGAGCGACTAGCACAGATACGCAGTATTTT; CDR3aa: CASSVDGATSTDTQYF
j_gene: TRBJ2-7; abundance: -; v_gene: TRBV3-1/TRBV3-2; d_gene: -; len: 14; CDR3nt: TGTGCCAGCAGCCAAGGCCAGGGTATCTACGAGCAGTACTTC; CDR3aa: CASSQGQGIYEQYF
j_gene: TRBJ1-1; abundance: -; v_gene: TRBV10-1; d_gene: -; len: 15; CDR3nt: TGCGCCAGCAGTGCGGACAGATTAGAGAACACTGAAGCTTTCTTT; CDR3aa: CASSADRLENTEAFF
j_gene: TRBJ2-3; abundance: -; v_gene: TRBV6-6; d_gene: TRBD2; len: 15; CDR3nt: TGTGCCAGCAGTTGGACTAGCGGCACCACAGATACGCAGTATTTT; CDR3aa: CASSWTSGTTDTQYF
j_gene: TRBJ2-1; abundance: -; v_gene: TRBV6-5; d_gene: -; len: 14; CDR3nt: TGTGCCAGCAGTTACTGGGGGGAGCGCTATGAGCAGTTCTTC; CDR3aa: CASSYWGERYEQFF
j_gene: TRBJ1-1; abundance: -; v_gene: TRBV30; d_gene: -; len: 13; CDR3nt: TGTGCCTGGAGTCATCACAAGAACACTGAAGCTTTCTTT; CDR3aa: CAWSHHKNTEAFF
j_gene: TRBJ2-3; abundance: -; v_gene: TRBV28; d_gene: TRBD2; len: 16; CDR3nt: TGTGCCAGCAGTATTACTAGCGGGAGGTTAACAGATACGCAGTATTTT; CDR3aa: CASSITSGRLTDTQYF
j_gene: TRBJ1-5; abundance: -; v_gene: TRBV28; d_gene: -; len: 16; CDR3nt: TGTGCCAGCAGTTTGTTAAACAGGGACATCAATCAGCCCCAGCATTTT; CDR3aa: CASSLLNRDINQPQHF
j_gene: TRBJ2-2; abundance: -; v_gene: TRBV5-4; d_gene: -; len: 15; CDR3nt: TGTGCCAGCAGCGAGGGAAGGACCCGCACCGGGGAGCTGTTTTTT; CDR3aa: CASSEGRTRTGELFF
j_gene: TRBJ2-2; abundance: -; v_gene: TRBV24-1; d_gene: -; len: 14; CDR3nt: TGTGCCACCAGTCCGGGACACTACACCGGGGAGCTGTTTTTT; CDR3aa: CATSPGHYTGELFF